This T cell receptor (beta chain) derives from a study of cytomegalovirus exposure and HLA in healthy donors. Study-wide background: Of all 400 or so donors who were genotyped, 81% belonged to the Caucasian-associated ancestry cluster. Study findings and constraints: In vitro confirmation showed three CMV-associated chains to be CMV antigen specific. Per published accounts, TCR beta sequences correctly predicted the HLA-A and HLA-B alleles of most subjects. The records held CMV serostatus as the only immune exposure information.

A multiplex PCR was run with 60 Vbeta primers and 13 Jbeta primers. TCRdb's copy holds only in-frame clones and misses some; the assay was immunoSEQ multiplex PCR. The data contain around 220,000 clones, roughly 80% of them singletons. With regard to this clone: What it binds is not known.

This CDR3 has 16 residues. With 4 bases removed from V and 3 bases from J, the gap between germline ends came to 18 bases. Looked up from germline, CDR1 is SGHNT and CDR2 is YYREEE (reference sequence). V gene TRBV5-4 combines with J gene TRBJ2-3; D is possibly TRBD1 (6 bases). Sequencing used PBMCs. The receptor was derived from a girl aged 5-17 years in good health and CMV-seronegative. CDR3 nucleotides: TGTGCCAGCAGCCTTGGGACAAACCGGAGGACAGATACGCAGTATTTT. Amino acid sequence: CASSLGTNRRTDTQYF.